A selection of T cell receptor beta chains follows, all from one sample in a study of a mutant IDH1 vaccine in newly diagnosed glioma. Profiling relied on immunoSEQ multiplex PCR, and the TCRdb table lists in-frame clones only, not all of them. The sample yields roughly 48,000 clones, about 82% seen once. These TCRs are of unknown antigen specificity. The sample here was PBMCs, taken from a glioma patient whose treatment included an IDH1 peptide vaccine. Source of these receptors: a man in his forties or fifties with glioma. The CDR3 runs from the conserved cysteine through the conserved F or W. A D gene is named only where the DNA matches it firmly. Only some rows state a clone size, as once, few, many or a class for expanded clones.

d_call j_call v_call cdr3_length clone_size cdr3_aa cdr3_nt
NA TRBJ1-5 TRBV19 14 NA CASSFFEYNQPQHF TGTGCCAGTAGTTTTTTCGAATACAATCAGCCCCAGCATTTT
NA TRBJ2-3 TRBV5-1 12 NA CASSFRADTQYF TGCGCCAGCAGCTTTAGGGCAGATACGCAGTATTTT
TRBD1 TRBJ2-1 TRBV10-1 17 NA CASSESRTGRSYNEQFF TGCGCCAGCAGTGAGTCGAGGACAGGGCGTTCCTACAATGAGCAGTTCTTC
NA TRBJ1-1 TRBV7-8 12 NA CASSPSNTEAFF TGTGCCAGCAGCCCTAGTAACACTGAAGCTTTCTTT
NA TRBJ1-1 TRBV6-1 13 NA CASSATTDTEAFF TGTGCCAGCAGTGCAACCACTGACACTGAAGCTTTCTTT
TRBD1 TRBJ2-2 TRBV19 14 once CASSTQGDTGELFF TGTGCCAGTAGTACTCAGGGGGACACCGGGGAGCTGTTTTTT
TRBD1 TRBJ1-2 TRBV2 16 NA CASDYPQTGGSYGYTF TGTGCCAGCGACTACCCACAGACAGGGGGGAGCTATGGCTACACCTTC
NA TRBJ1-5 TRBV15 17 NA CATSRGGGFLGNQPQHF TGTGCCACCAGCAGAGGGGGAGGGTTCTTGGGGAATCAGCCCCAGCATTTT
TRBD1 TRBJ2-5 TRBV2 14 NA CASSGQGGRETQYF TGTGCCAGCAGCGGACAGGGGGGCCGAGAGACCCAGTACTTC
NA TRBJ2-1 TRBV4-1 15 NA CASSQEGGEVGEQFF TGCGCCAGCAGCCAGGAGGGGGGGGAGGTTGGTGAGCAGTTCTTC
TRBD1 TRBJ1-1 TRBV18 14 NA CASSGTAQNTEAFF TGTGCCAGCTCCGGGACAGCTCAGAACACTGAAGCTTTCTTT
NA TRBJ2-2 TRBV14 16 NA CASSSGRLANTGELFF TGTGCCAGCAGCTCCGGGCGGTTAGCGAACACCGGGGAGCTGTTTTTT
NA TRBJ1-2 TRBV5-1 13 NA CASSLGQTYGYTF TGCGCCAGCAGCTTGGGACAGACTTATGGCTACACCTTC
NA TRBJ1-5 TRBV7-2 13 NA CASSVRGNQPQHF TGTGCCAGCAGCGTAAGAGGCAATCAGCCCCAGCATTTT
NA TRBJ2-3 TRBV11-3 17 NA CASSSGGSTSSTDTQYF TGTGCCAGCAGCTCCGGCGGGTCTACCTCTAGCACAGATACGCAGTATTTT
NA TRBJ2-1 TRBV5-1 11 NA CASVTGTEQFF TGCGCCAGCGTGACAGGCACTGAGCAGTTCTTC
NA TRBJ2-2 TRBV14 14 NA CASRGEVPTGELFF TGTGCCAGCCGCGGTGAGGTCCCTACCGGGGAGCTGTTTTTT
TRBD2 TRBJ2-3 TRBV11-2 17 NA CASSLVSLAGIPDTQYF TGTGCCAGCAGCTTAGTAAGCCTAGCGGGAATCCCAGATACGCAGTATTTT
TRBD1 TRBJ1-5 TRBV18 19 once CASSPKNFRTGARNQPQHF TGTGCCAGCTCACCAAAAAATTTCCGGACAGGGGCCCGCAATCAGCCCCAGCATTTT
NA TRBJ2-3 TRBV5-1 14 NA CASSLGWGADTQYF TGCGCCAGCAGCTTGGGATGGGGGGCAGATACGCAGTATTTT
TRBD1 TRBJ2-2 TRBV7-8 16 NA CASSPPPGGAVGELFF TGTGCCAGCAGCCCCCCGCCAGGGGGCGCCGTCGGGGAGCTGTTTTTT
NA TRBJ1-2 TRBV27 13 once CATSTGGLGLITF TGTGCCACCAGCACGGGGGGTTTGGGTCTCATCACCTTC
NA TRBJ1-5 TRBV29-1 14 NA CSVEQGGRGQPQHF TGCAGCGTTGAACAAGGGGGGCGAGGACAGCCCCAGCATTTT
NA TRBJ2-3 TRBV14 18 NA CASSQDPHAGDRPDTQYF TGTGCCAGCAGCCAAGATCCCCACGCGGGAGACAGGCCAGATACGCAGTATTTT
TRBD2 TRBJ2-1 TRBV29-1 15 NA CSVEAGTSGVSEQFF TGCAGCGTTGAAGCTGGGACTAGCGGGGTATCTGAGCAGTTCTTC
NA TRBJ2-7 TRBV7-5 11 NA CVRSLPYEQYF TGTGTCAGAAGCTTGCCCTACGAGCAGTACTTC
NA TRBJ2-5 TRBV7-2 15 NA CASSYDRGLQETQYF TGTGCCAGCAGCTATGACCGGGGACTCCAAGAGACCCAGTACTTC
NA TRBJ2-7 TRBV2 16 NA CASSAGLQGNFYEQYF TGTGCCAGCAGTGCGGGACTACAGGGGAACTTCTACGAGCAGTACTTC
TRBD1 TRBJ2-2 TRBV19 16 NA CASSARTGQDTGELFF TGTGCCAGTAGTGCCCGGACAGGGCAGGACACCGGGGAGCTGTTTTTT